Following are 23 T cell receptor beta chains from one sample sequenced in a study of shared clonotypes between healthy human individuals. Sequenced by immunoSEQ multiplex PCR; TCRdb stores in-frame clones only, minus some. Of some 1.4 million clones listed, 95% to 97% are singletons. Sequenced sample: naive CD4+ T cells sorted from blood. Subset: CD45RA+ positively selected. The receptors stem from a young man in good health.

As regards this clone: Other DNA sequences within the sample encode an identical CDR3. The chain recombines TRBV5-6 with TRBJ1-1, with unresolved D. Germline CDR1 reads SGHDT; CDR2 reads YYEEEE. V lost 0 bases, J lost 7 bases, and 10 bases lay in between. The CDR3 length is 13 residues. DNA for the CDR3: TGTGCCAGCAGCTTGGCCGGGCCTAGTGAAGCTTTCTTT. Translating it yields CASSLAGPSEAFF.

The CDR3 here is CATQILAFPDTQYF. CDR3 DNA sequence: TGTGCCACCCAGATACTAGCGTTTCCTGATACGCAGTATTTT. The chain has TRBV6-4 and TRBJ2-3, with 7 bases fitting TRBD2. The CDR3 length is 14 residues. V lost 10 bases and J lost 6; bases outside the gene matches: 13. CDR1 MRHNA and CDR2 SNTAGT come from the germline V gene.

V is TRBV4-1 and J is TRBJ2-3, with 10 bases fitting TRBD2. The V gene end was trimmed by 1 base and the J gene end by 4 bases; junction bases not matched to a gene: 5. Germline V gene lookup returns CDR1 MGHRA and CDR2 YSYEKL. CDR3 length: 16 residues. CDR3 sequence reads: CASSQAPSGSADTQYF. CDR3 sequence (DNA): TGCGCCAGCAGCCAAGCACCTAGCGGGAGCGCAGATACGCAGTATTTT.

The CDR3 sequence: CASSYSGWEDTQYF. The DNA of the CDR3 is TGTGCCAGCAGTTACTCAGGGTGGGAAGATACGCAGTATTTT. The chain carries TRBV6-5 and TRBJ2-3; D unresolved. Germline CDR1 reads MNHEY; CDR2 reads SVGAGI. The CDR3 contains 14 residues. Between the trimmed V and J ends, which lost 0 bases and 5 bases, there was a span of 9 bases.

This rearrangement joins TRBV7-9 to TRBJ2-7; 7 bases fit TRBD1. V lost 2 bases and J lost 6; bases outside the gene matches: 13. Germline V gives CDR1 SEHNR, CDR2 FQNEAQ (reference sequence). The CDR3 has 16 residues. The CDR3 is CASSLSSRQGKIEQYF. The CDR3 coding sequence is TGTGCCAGCAGCTTATCTTCACGACAGGGTAAGATCGAGCAGTACTTC.

The chain uses TRBV19 and TRBJ1-3; 8 positions match TRBD1. The CDR3 loop spans 16 amino acids. J lost 2 bases, V lost 5 bases, and 8 bases had no gene match. Germline V gene data show CDR1 as LNHDA and CDR2 as SQIVND (reference sequence). The CDR3 spells CASSAWTGSTGNTIYF. DNA for the CDR3: TGTGCCAGTAGTGCCTGGACAGGGAGCACTGGAAACACCATATATTTT.

This chain uses TRBV5-4 with TRBJ2-3, with 7 bases lining up with TRBD2. Germline V lookup: CDR1 SGHNT, CDR2 YYREEE (reference sequence). This CDR3 spans 16 amino acids. With V trimmed by 2 bases and J by 8 bases, 14 bases remained unmatched. In nucleotides, the CDR3 is TGTGCCAGCAGCTTAAAAGCGGGACGGACCCCAGGTACGCAGTATTTT. Translation gives CASSLKAGRTPGTQYF.

The V gene is TRBV10-3, the J gene TRBJ2-1; TRBD2 agrees at 12 bases. There are 19 residues in the CDR3. V gave up 6 bases and J gave up 4 bases; unmatched junction bases: 16. CDR1 ENHRY and CDR2 SYGVKD come from the germline V gene. The CDR3 region is CAIRRWTGKLAGGYNEQFF. In DNA, the CDR3 is TGTGCCATCAGAAGGTGGACAGGGAAGCTAGCGGGAGGGTACAATGAGCAGTTCTTC.

The chain joins TRBV18 to TRBJ1-1; 7 nucleotides line up with TRBD1. CDR3 length equals 17 residues. Germline values: CDR1 KGHSH, CDR2 LQKENI. With V trimmed by 2 bases and J by 5 bases, 14 bases remained unmatched. CDR3 protein: CASSPLGQTAPGTEAFF. CDR3 DNA sequence: TGTGCCAGCTCACCATTGGGACAGACGGCCCCTGGGACTGAAGCTTTCTTT.

V is TRBV4-3 and J is TRBJ2-4; a weak D match, TRBD2 (5 bases). CDR3 length equals 16 residues. Germline V gene data show CDR1 as LGHNA and CDR2 as YSLEER. The V gene lost 2 bases and the J gene lost 7 bases, with 18 bases spanning the gap. CDR3 DNA: TGCGCCAGCAGCCAAAGTCCGGGAAGCCAGGCGAACATTCAGTACTTC. It encodes CASSQSPGSQANIQYF.

The V call is TRBV6-5, the J call TRBJ2-7; TRBD1 aligns across 8 bases. V gave up 6 bases and J gave up 3 bases; unmatched junction bases: 10. The CDR3 sequence is 15 residues long. Germline V gene lookup returns CDR1 MNHEY and CDR2 SVGAGI. The CDR3 region has the DNA TGTGCCAGCAGAAGGACAGGGTTTCAGGGCTACGAGCAGTACTTC. It encodes CASRRTGFQGYEQYF.

CDR3 amino acids: CASSQGDGRTDTQYF. The CDR3 DNA reads as TGCGCCAGCAGCCAAGGGGACGGCCGCACAGATACGCAGTATTTT. The J gene is TRBJ2-3, the V gene TRBV4-1; D is possibly TRBD1 or TRBD2 (5 bases each). V was cut by 1 base and J by 1 base, with 9 bases left in between. The CDR3 has 15 residues. The germline V gene has CDR1 MGHRA and CDR2 YSYEKL.

This chain connects TRBV19 to TRBJ2-4, with D perhaps assigned TRBD1 or TRBD2 (5 bases each). Germline CDR1 is LNHDA and CDR2 is SQIVND (reference sequence). CDR3 length: 15 residues. The V gene lost 8 bases and the J gene lost 0 bases, with 14 bases spanning the gap. The CDR3 nucleotides read TGTGCCAGTGGGACCAAGGGTCTAGCCAAAAACATTCAGTACTTC. Its protein product is CASGTKGLAKNIQYF.

The V call is TRBV11-1, the J call TRBJ2-3; 15 bases line up with TRBD2. The germline gives CDR1 SGHAT, CDR2 FQDESV (reference sequence). The CDR3 runs to 16 residues. After removal of 5 bases from V and 5 bases from J, the junction contained 5 bases not matched to a gene. The CDR3 sequence: CASSAGLAGGGDTQYF. CDR3 nucleotides: TGTGCCAGCAGCGCGGGACTAGCGGGAGGAGGAGATACGCAGTATTTT.

The V and J genes are TRBV6-5 and TRBJ2-7; the D gene could be TRBD1 or TRBD2 (5 bases each). Germline CDR1 MNHEY, CDR2 SVGAGI. This CDR3 has 15 residues. Trimming cost V 6 bases and J 0 bases, with 15 bases left between them. The CDR3 sequence: CASRGRANPSYEQYF. Here the CDR3 DNA reads TGTGCCAGCAGGGGACGGGCGAACCCCTCCTACGAGCAGTACTTC.

The genes are TRBV6-4 and TRBJ2-3; the match to TRBD2 covers 11 bases. The V and J ends lost 6 bases and 3 bases, in that order; junction bases with no gene match: 2. The CDR3 length is 14 residues. Germline V gene sequence: CDR1 MRHNA, CDR2 SNTAGT. This CDR3 reads CASRSSGGTDTQYF. The CDR3 nucleotides read TGTGCCAGCAGATCTAGCGGGGGGACAGATACGCAGTATTTT.

V is TRBV6-1 and J is TRBJ1-1; no reliable D call. Germline V gene lookup returns CDR1 MNHNS and CDR2 SASEGT. V dropped 5 bases and J dropped 1 base, with 14 bases sitting between them. The CDR3 runs 15 residues. CDR3: CASSPDPYGNTEAFF. The CDR3 DNA reads TGTGCCAGCAGTCCCGACCCCTACGGGAACACTGAAGCTTTCTTT.

This clone was detected only once. The chain recombines TRBV11-2 with TRBJ2-3; D gene ambiguous. Per germline, CDR1 SGHAT and CDR2 FQNNGV. V gave up 6 bases and J gave up 6 bases, with 10 bases separating them. CDR3 length: 12 amino acids. The CDR3 sequence: CASRQYSDTQYF. The CDR3 nucleotides are TGTGCCAGCAGACAGTATTCCGATACGCAGTATTTT.

V and J are TRBV10-1 and TRBJ2-7; D could derive from TRBD1 or TRBD2 (5 bases each). The CDR3 covers 13 residues. The V and J ends lost 4 bases and 0 bases respectively, with 7 bases between them. The germline gives CDR1 WNHNN, CDR2 SYGVQD (reference sequence). In DNA, the CDR3 is TGCGCCAGCAGTGTGGGACCCTCCTACGAGCAGTACTTC. It yields the protein CASSVGPSYEQYF.

This clone occurred once. This sequence joins TRBV7-4 and TRBJ2-7; possibly TRBD2 for D (6 bases). Trimming shortened V by 5 bases and J by 3 bases, and 14 bases separated the two germline ends. This CDR3 comprises 14 residues. Germline V CDR1 and CDR2: SGHVT, SQSDAQ. The CDR3 bases are TGTGCCAGCAGCCCGGGACTGGAAGTCTACGAGCAGTACTTC. Translation gives CASSPGLEVYEQYF. The full variable domain, rest sourced from reference TRBV7-4 and TRBJ2-7, is GAGVSQSPRYKVAKRGRDVALRCDSISGHVTLYWYRQTLGQGSEVLTYSQSDAQRDKSGRPSGRFSAERPERSVSTLKIQRTEQGDSAVYLCASSPGLEVYEQYFGPGTRLTVT.

This clone was counted a single time. The chain combines TRBV27 with TRBJ2-1; D gene unclear. Looked up from germline, CDR1 is MNHEY and CDR2 is SMNVEV (reference sequence). The V end was cut by 3 bases, the J end by 7 bases, with 10 bases between. The CDR3 has 13 amino acids. The CDR3 bases are TGTGCCAGCAGTTTTCTTGGGCGGAATGAGCAGTTCTTC. It encodes CASSFLGRNEQFF.

The genes are TRBV5-4 and TRBJ1-4; perhaps TRBD1 as D (6 bases). The germline V gene has CDR1 SGHNT and CDR2 YYREEE (reference sequence). The CDR3 extends over 16 amino acids. Trimming left V 7 bases short and J 8 bases short, with 24 bases between. The CDR3 protein is CASQLPIWGAGEKLFF. The CDR3 coding sequence is TGTGCCAGCCAACTCCCCATATGGGGGGCCGGGGAAAAACTGTTTTTT.

V usage is TRBV28 and J usage is TRBJ2-7; 7 bases align to TRBD1. The germline V gene has CDR1 MDHEN and CDR2 SYDVKM. CDR3 length: 15 amino acids. Trimming cost V 5 bases and J 2 bases; bases outside gene matches: 9. Here the CDR3 DNA reads TGTGCCAGCAGTCAACTCGACAGGGCGGCCTACGAGCAGTACTTC. Encoded protein: CASSQLDRAAYEQYF.